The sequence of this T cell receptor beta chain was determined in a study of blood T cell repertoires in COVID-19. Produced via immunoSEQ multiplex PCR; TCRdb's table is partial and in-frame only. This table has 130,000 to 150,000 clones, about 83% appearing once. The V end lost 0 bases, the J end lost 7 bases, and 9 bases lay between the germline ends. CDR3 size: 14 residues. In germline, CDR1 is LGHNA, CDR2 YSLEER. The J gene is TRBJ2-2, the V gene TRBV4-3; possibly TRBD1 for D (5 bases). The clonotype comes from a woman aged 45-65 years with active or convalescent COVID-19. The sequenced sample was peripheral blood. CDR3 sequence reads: CASSQDIRGGELFF. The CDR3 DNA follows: TGCGCCAGCAGCCAAGATATTAGGGGCGGGGAGCTGTTTTTT.